These 24 T cell receptor beta chains were sequenced from one sample in a study of PD-1 blockade in classical Hodgkin lymphoma. Sequencing was performed with immunoSEQ multiplex PCR; in TCRdb, only in-frame clones are kept and a portion is missing. This table has 25,000 to 30,000 clones, roughly 71% appearing once. There was relapse after autologous stem cell transplantation in every patient, and there was variation in brentuximab vedotin exposure. The sample was peripheral blood mononuclear cells (PBMCs), taken before the second cycle of nivolumab. These receptors came from a human donor with classical Hodgkin lymphoma.

This clone was recorded a few times. V usage is TRBV7-9 and J usage is TRBJ1-5; D is unresolved. CDR1 and CDR2 (germline): SEHNR, FQNEAQ (reference sequence). With 5 bases removed from V and 0 bases from J, the gap between germline ends came to 8 bases. The CDR3 extends over 14 amino acids. The CDR3 sequence: CASSQDNSNQPQHF. Written as DNA, the CDR3 is TGTGCCAGCAGCCAGGATAATAGCAATCAGCCCCAGCATTTT.

The chain joins TRBV10-3 to TRBJ2-3; TRBD2 matches at 12 bases. Germline values: CDR1 ENHRY, CDR2 SYGVKD. This CDR3 is 14 amino acids long. Trimming removed 10 bases from V and 2 bases from J; junction bases left unmatched: 4. CDR3 residues: CATRTSGTTDTQYF. CDR3 nucleotides: TGTGCCACCAGGACTAGCGGGACCACAGATACGCAGTATTTT.

This chain joins TRBV28 and TRBJ1-6; 7 nucleotides agree with TRBD1. Per the germline V gene, CDR1 is MDHEN and CDR2 is SYDVKM. J lost 5 bases, V lost 5 bases, and 6 bases had no gene match. This CDR3 has 15 residues. CDR3 region: CASSLGQVDNSPLHF. The DNA of the CDR3 is TGTGCCAGCAGTCTCGGACAGGTCGATAATTCACCCCTCCACTTT.

The rearrangement links TRBV4-1 to TRBJ1-6; D not certain. Germline CDR1 MGHRA, CDR2 YSYEKL. Trimming cost V 0 bases and J 0 bases, with 6 bases left between them. The CDR3 is 16 residues long. Here the CDR3 reads CASSQEASSYNSPLHF. The DNA for the CDR3 is TGCGCCAGCAGCCAAGAAGCTAGCTCCTATAATTCACCCCTCCACTTT.

V is TRBV7-2 and J is TRBJ1-6; D is unclear. CDR3 length equals 12 residues. Germline lookup yields CDR1 SGHTA and CDR2 FQGNSA. Trimming left V 5 bases short and J 15 bases short, with 14 bases between. The CDR3 DNA sequence: TGTGCCAGCAGCACTCCCCCCGGGTACCTCCACTTT. This encodes CASSTPPGYLHF.

The chain recombines TRBV2 with TRBJ2-7; 7 bases are a match to TRBD1. The CDR3 totals 13 residues. Germline trimming cut 4 bases from V and 4 bases from J; bases unmatched to any gene: 4. Germline V CDR1 and CDR2: SNHLY, FYNNEI. The CDR3 reads CASSVGQTYEQYV. The CDR3 region has the DNA TGTGCCAGCAGTGTGGGACAGACGTACGAGCAGTACGTC.

The table lists this clone with a count of one. The chain couples TRBV5-1 to TRBJ1-2; 7 bases map to TRBD1. The CDR3 spans 15 residues. Losses at the gene ends were 5 bases for V and 6 bases for J; bases not matched to a gene: 13. Germline loops: CDR1 SGHRS, CDR2 YFSETQ. As DNA, the CDR3 is TGCGCCAGCAGTTTCGAGATGACAGGGAAGGATGGCTACACCTTC. Translating it yields CASSFEMTGKDGYTF.

This clone was found once. This chain joins TRBV30 and TRBJ1-6; TRBD1 aligns across 7 bases. V was pared by 7 bases and J by 5 bases, with 5 bases of the junction left unmatched. CDR1 GTSNPN and CDR2 SVGIG come from the germline V gene (reference sequence). This CDR3 is built from 13 residues. The CDR3 region is CAYAGTDNSPLHF. The CDR3 DNA reads as TGTGCCTACGCCGGGACAGATAATTCACCCCTCCACTTT.

In its sample, this clone was seen many times. This chain joins TRBV7-2 and TRBJ2-7; 9 nucleotides align to TRBD2. V trimming: 0 bases; J trimming: 5 bases; junction bases outside the gene matches: 8. Germline values: CDR1 SGHTA, CDR2 FQGNSA. This CDR3 comprises 16 residues. In nucleotides, the CDR3 is TGTGCCAGCAGCTTAGCGCTTTTAGCGGGAGTCCACGAGCAGTACTTC. It translates to CASSLALLAGVHEQYF.

The V gene is TRBV19, the J gene TRBJ2-1; no definite D call. The CDR3 length is 12 residues. From germline, CDR1 is LNHDA and CDR2 SQIVND (reference sequence). Trimming removed 5 bases from V and 15 bases from J, with 17 bases in between. The CDR3 loop reads CASSFLSGVPFF. CDR3 sequence (DNA): TGTGCCAGTAGTTTCTTAAGTGGTGTACCGTTCTTC.

The chain joins TRBV6-4 to TRBJ2-1; weak D call: TRBD2 (6 bases). Looked up from germline, CDR1 is MRHNA and CDR2 is SNTAGT. The CDR3 is 14 amino acids. The V end lost 9 bases, the J end lost 5 bases, and 17 bases lay between the germline ends. The CDR3 DNA is TGTGCCAGGTGGGGGGAGGCCCTAAACAATGAGCAGTTCTTC. Residues: CARWGEALNNEQFF.

V is TRBV28 and J is TRBJ1-2, with D hard to call. In germline, CDR1 is MDHEN, CDR2 SYDVKM. Trimming removed 7 bases from V and 4 bases from J, with 10 bases in between. The CDR3 has 12 residues. CDR3 residues: CASTSGSYGYTF. Here the CDR3 DNA reads TGTGCCAGCACCTCGGGGTCCTATGGCTACACCTTC.

Relative to its sample, this clone is large (0.1 to 1%). The chain is built from TRBV5-4 and TRBJ2-7; D unresolved. V was trimmed by 0 bases and J by 2 bases, leaving 6 bases between them. CDR1 and CDR2 (germline): SGHNT, YYREEE (reference sequence). The CDR3 loop spans 13 amino acids. The CDR3 coding sequence is TGTGCCAGCAGCTTGGAAGATGCCTACGAGCAGTACTTC. This sequence encodes CASSLEDAYEQYF.

The chain carries TRBV5-3 and TRBJ1-3, with a tentative D call TRBD1 (6 bases). TRBV5-3 is placed among ORFs of uncertain function. V was clipped by 0 bases and J by 4 bases, with 11 bases between them. The CDR3 sequence is 15 residues long. The CDR3 region has the DNA TGTGCCAGAAGCTTGGCACAGGGTTCAGGAAACACCATATATTTT. Translating it yields CARSLAQGSGNTIYF.

This clone was counted a few times. This chain uses TRBV4-3 with TRBJ1-4; D remains unclear. Germline V gene data show CDR1 as LGHNA and CDR2 as YSLEER. This CDR3 contains 13 residues. Between the trimmed V and J ends, which lost 5 bases and 6 bases, there was a span of 10 bases. CDR3 region: CASSGLGDEKLFF. The CDR3, as DNA: TGCGCCAGCAGCGGCCTAGGCGATGAAAAACTGTTTTTT.

The chain joins TRBV28 to TRBJ1-5, with D possibly matching TRBD1 (5 bases). Trimming cost V 2 bases and J 3 bases, with 11 bases left between them. The CDR3 is made up of 15 amino acids. The V gene's germline CDR1 is MDHEN and CDR2 SYDVKM. CDR3 protein: CASSLGDRYNQPQHF. Here the CDR3 DNA reads TGTGCCAGCAGTTTAGGAGACAGATACAATCAGCCCCAGCATTTT.

The CDR3 reads CASSPKRGEQYF. For the CDR3, the DNA is TGTGCCAGCTCACCGAAACGGGGCGAGCAGTACTTC. The chain links TRBV18 to TRBJ2-7, with D possibly matching TRBD2 (5 bases). From germline, CDR1 is KGHSH and CDR2 LQKENI. The V gene lost 3 bases and the J gene lost 6 bases, with 9 bases spanning the gap. The CDR3 length is 12 residues.

This clone has a single count. The chain joins TRBV2 to TRBJ2-2; no firm D call. The CDR3 loop spans 14 amino acids. Looked up from germline, CDR1 is SNHLY and CDR2 is FYNNEI. Trimming left V 3 bases short and J 1 base short, with 6 bases between. Written as DNA, the CDR3 is TGTGCCAGCAGTGAGGAGATGAACACCGGGGAGCTGTTTTTT. It encodes CASSEEMNTGELFF.

The V and J genes are TRBV27 and TRBJ1-5, with 9 bases that match TRBD1. The CDR3 sequence is 15 residues long. The V gene's germline CDR1 is MNHEY and CDR2 SMNVEV (reference sequence). The V gene end was trimmed by 5 bases and the J gene end by 5 bases; junction bases not matched to a gene: 7. The CDR3 DNA follows: TGTGCCAGCAGTGAGCCCGACAGGGGGGATCAGCCCCAGCATTTT. It is translated as CASSEPDRGDQPQHF.

The rearrangement links TRBV27 to TRBJ1-2; D may be TRBD1 (6 bases). The CDR3 totals 15 residues. Deletions cut 6 bases from V and 4 bases from J, with 18 bases between. Germline CDR1 and CDR2: MNHEY and SMNVEV (reference sequence). As DNA, the CDR3 is TGTGCCAGCAGCCTAAATCCGGGACACCGCTATGGCTACACCTTC. Translation gives CASSLNPGHRYGYTF.

This CDR3 is CASSLIGGWAELFF. The CDR3 region has the DNA TGTGCCAGCAGTTTAATAGGAGGTTGGGCAGAACTGTTTTTT. The genes are TRBV28 and TRBJ1-4, with D unresolved. Looked up from germline, CDR1 is MDHEN and CDR2 is SYDVKM. Trimming removed 2 bases from V and 12 bases from J, with 16 bases in between. The CDR3 consists of 14 residues.

This clone was detected a few times. This sequence joins TRBV28 and TRBJ1-4, with a tentative D call TRBD1 (5 bases). Trimming cost V 6 bases and J 8 bases, with 19 bases left between them. The CDR3 loop spans 15 amino acids. Germline CDR1 reads MDHEN; CDR2 reads SYDVKM. The CDR3: CASRRTGAGGEKLFF. The CDR3 DNA reads TGTGCCAGCAGACGTACCGGGGCAGGTGGGGAAAAACTGTTTTTT.

The chain couples TRBV9 to TRBJ2-1; a weak D match, TRBD2 (6 bases). The CDR3 extends over 16 amino acids. CDR1 and CDR2 from the germline V gene are SGDLS and YYNGEE. V was cut by 0 bases and J by 0 bases, with 10 bases left in between. The CDR3 coding sequence is TGTGCCAGCAGCGTAGGACTAGGGAGCTCCTACAATGAGCAGTTCTTC. Protein sequence: CASSVGLGSSYNEQFF.

The V call is TRBV5-1, the J call TRBJ2-1, with a possible D match to TRBD1 (5 bases). Germline V gene sequence: CDR1 SGHRS, CDR2 YFSETQ. The CDR3 totals 15 residues. The ends were cut back, 4 bases at V and 1 base at J, with 12 bases in the middle. CDR3 DNA: TGCGCCAGCAGCCCCGACAGTAGGTCCTACAATGAGCAGTTCTTC. It specifies CASSPDSRSYNEQFF. The complete variable domain, with remaining parts taken from reference TRBV5-1 and TRBJ2-1, reads KAGVTQTPRYLIKTRGQQVTLSCSPISGHRSVSWYQQTPGQGLQFLFEYFSETQRNKGNFPGRFSGRQFSNSRSEMNVSTLELGDSALYLCASSPDSRSYNEQFFGPGTRLTVL.